This T cell receptor beta chain is from a study of radiotherapy plus CTLA-4 blockade in lung cancer. Study context: Across the patients, objective responses occurred in approximately 17%, and disease control in just over 30%.

Of note for this clone: Its antigen is unknown.

Assay: immunoSEQ multiplex PCR; the TCRdb copy retains only in-frame clones and omits some. This table has some 110,000 clones, about 84% appearing once. Chemo-refractory metastatic non-small-cell lung cancer patients received focal radiation with ipilimumab CTLA-4 blockade. Germline CDR1 MNHEY, CDR2 SMNVEV (reference sequence). Trimming cost V 4 bases and J 7 bases; bases outside gene matches: 5. The CDR3 has 14 amino acids. Study results and limitations: There was expansion of tumor-derived TCR clones in blood after radiotherapy plus ipilimumab. Early blood T cell clone dynamics, with interferon-beta, were reported to best predict response.

The sequence was collected from a human donor with non-small cell lung cancer that progressed on radiotherapy plus ipilimumab. Some clones in this sample may be carry-over from other donors' samples. The chain joins TRBV27 to TRBJ2-7, with 12 bases that match TRBD1. Sequences were derived from peripheral blood, sampled from a patient treated with radiotherapy plus ipilimumab. The CDR3 spells CASSSRDRGREQYF. The CDR3 bases are TGTGCCAGCAGTTCCCGGGACAGGGGGCGAGAGCAGTACTTC.